Shown below are 13 T cell receptor beta chains from a single sample sequenced in a study of T cells in Graves' hyperthyroidism and ophthalmopathy. The source material, RNA transcripts, was used to amplify TCR beta CDR3 regions. First-round RT-PCR targeting the TCR CDR3 was performed with the HTBI primer set. One entry per CDR3 protein results from TCRdb running MiXCR on the multiplex PCR reads. The repertoire has around 580,000 distinct CDR3 sequences, over 15% of them found once; the top ten carry around a sixth. The sequenced material came from blood. Receptor source: a woman younger than 30 with Graves' hyperthyroidism.

A few counts support this clonotype. The chain couples TRBV5-4 to TRBJ2-4; the D is unclear. This CDR3 spans 14 amino acids. V was pared by 1 base and J by 1 base, with 6 bases between. Germline V lookup: CDR1 SGHNT, CDR2 YYREEE (reference sequence). This CDR3 reads CASSLPGAKNIQYF. In nucleotides, the CDR3 is TGTGCCAGCAGCTTGCCCGGGGCCAAAAACATTCAGTACTTC.

J is TRBJ1-1 and V is TRBV13, with 9 bases fitting TRBD1. Germline loops: CDR1 PRHDT, CDR2 FYEKMQ (reference sequence). The V segment lost 7 bases and the J segment 6 bases; nucleotides outside the gene matches: 12. This CDR3 has 15 amino acids. CDR3 in amino acids: CASTNTGGGRAEAFF. In DNA form, the CDR3 reads TGTGCCAGCACCAACACAGGGGGCGGCAGGGCTGAAGCTTTCTTT.

The chain links TRBV20-1 to TRBJ1-3; 8 nucleotides agree with TRBD1. Trimming removed 5 bases from V and 4 bases from J; junction bases left unmatched: 7. This CDR3 comprises 14 residues. Germline assignment: CDR1 DFQATT and CDR2 SNEGSKA (reference sequence). CDR3 amino acids: CSADTTGVGNTIYF. The CDR3 coding sequence is TGCAGTGCTGATACGACAGGGGTCGGAAACACCATATATTTT.

This clonotype was recorded at least ten times. The CDR3 coding sequence is TGTGCCAGCAGTTTCCGTGACCCCAGAGAGACTGAAGCTTTCTTT. This translates into CASSFRDPRETEAFF. The V call is TRBV12-3 or TRBV12-4, the J call TRBJ1-1; no clear D. The V gene lost 3 bases and the J gene lost 5 bases, with 16 bases spanning the gap. The CDR3 contains 15 residues.

The V and J genes are TRBV6-1 and TRBJ2-6, with D unresolved. In germline, CDR1 is MNHNS, CDR2 SASEGT. This CDR3 has 15 amino acids. V lost 2 bases to trimming and J lost 2 bases, with 7 bases between them. Here the CDR3 DNA reads TGTGCCAGCAGTGAACTGGGCGCTGGGGCCAACGTCCTGACTTTC. This codes for CASSELGAGANVLTF.

This clonotype was recorded many times. V gene TRBV28 combines with J gene TRBJ2-7; D remains unclear. CDR1 and CDR2 from the germline V gene are MDHEN and SYDVKM. This CDR3 region has 14 residues. The V end was cut by 3 bases, the J end by 1 base, with 10 bases between. The CDR3 sequence is CASSFMGSSYEQYF. The CDR3 nucleotides read TGTGCCAGCAGTTTTATGGGGTCATCCTACGAGCAGTACTTC.

This clonotype was detected a few times. The rearrangement uses TRBV2 and TRBJ2-7; D not certain. V lost 2 bases and J lost 4, with 9 bases in between. The CDR3 loop spans 13 amino acids. The germline CDR1 and CDR2 sequences are SNHLY and FYNNEI. The CDR3 sequence: CASSERWAYEQYF. The CDR3 DNA reads as TGTGCCAGCAGTGAACGGTGGGCATACGAGCAGTACTTC.

Many counts were recorded for this clonotype. The rearrangement links TRBV11-2 to TRBJ1-1; D unresolved. The CDR3 contains 16 residues. Germline assignment: CDR1 SGHAT and CDR2 FQNNGV. V lost 1 base and J lost 3, with 15 bases in between. The CDR3: CASSLGRNRDDTEAFF. In DNA form, the CDR3 reads TGTGCCAGCAGCTTAGGGAGGAACAGAGACGACACTGAAGCTTTCTTT. Complete variable domain (other parts from reference TRBV11-2 and TRBJ1-1): EAGVAQSPRYKIIEKRQSVAFWCNPISGHATLYWYQQILGQGPKLLIQFQNNGVVDDSQLPKDRFSAERLKGVDSTLKIQPAKLEDSAVYLCASSLGRNRDDTEAFFGQGTRLTVV.

This clonotype showed up just a few times. V and J are TRBV28 and TRBJ1-6; no firm D call. The CDR3 length is 14 residues. Germline CDR1 MDHEN, CDR2 SYDVKM. V gave up 2 bases and J gave up 5 bases, with 7 bases separating them. The CDR3 DNA is TGTGCCAGCAGTTTAAGGGTCAATAATTCACCCCTCCACTTT. Translated: CASSLRVNNSPLHF.

This clonotype was seen a handful of times. The V gene is TRBV6-1, the J gene TRBJ2-7; no clear D gene. V lost 6 bases to trimming and J lost 4 bases, with 10 bases between them. CDR1 and CDR2 from the germline V gene are MNHNS and SASEGT. The length of the CDR3 is 12 residues. The chain's CDR3 is CASRLSEYEQYF. The CDR3 bases are TGTGCCAGCAGGCTCAGCGAATACGAGCAGTACTTC.

This clonotype was counted only a few times. The chain combines TRBV5-1 with TRBJ2-1; D gene uncertain. Trimming took 3 bases from V and 5 from J, leaving 9 bases between them. CDR1 and CDR2 from the germline V gene are SGHRS and YFSETQ. This CDR3 has 13 residues. This CDR3 reads CASSSFNNNEQFF. The CDR3 nucleotides read TGCGCCAGCAGCTCATTCAACAACAATGAGCAGTTCTTC.

V usage is TRBV2 and J usage is TRBJ2-2, with D perhaps matching TRBD1 (7 bases). The ends were cut back, 7 bases at V and 13 bases at J, with 22 bases in the middle. Germline assignment: CDR1 SNHLY and CDR2 FYNNEI. This CDR3 is built from 14 residues. The CDR3 nucleotides are TGTGCCAGCACTCGGGGGACAGCCGCTGAAATGCTGTTTTTT. Its translation is CASTRGTAAEMLFF.

The sample holds many counts of this clonotype. The chain links TRBV20-1 to TRBJ2-3; 7 bases line up with TRBD2. The V gene end was trimmed by 5 bases and the J gene end by 5 bases; junction bases not matched to a gene: 7. CDR3 length equals 13 residues. Per germline, CDR1 DFQATT and CDR2 SNEGSKA (reference sequence). CDR3 loop: CSAGLVIGDTQYF. As DNA, the CDR3 is TGCAGTGCTGGACTAGTTATTGGAGATACGCAGTATTTT.